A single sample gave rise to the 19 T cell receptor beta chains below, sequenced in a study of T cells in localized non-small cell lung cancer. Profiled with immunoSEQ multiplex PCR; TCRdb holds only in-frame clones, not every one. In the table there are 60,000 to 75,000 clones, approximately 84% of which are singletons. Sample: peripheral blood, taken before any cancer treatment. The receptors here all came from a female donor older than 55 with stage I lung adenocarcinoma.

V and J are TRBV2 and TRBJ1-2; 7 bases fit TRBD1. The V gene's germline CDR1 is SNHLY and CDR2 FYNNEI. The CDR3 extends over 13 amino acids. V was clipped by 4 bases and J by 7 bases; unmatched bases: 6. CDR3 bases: TGTGCCAGCAGTGGGGAGGGGGCTGTTGGCTACACCTTC. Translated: CASSGEGAVGYTF.

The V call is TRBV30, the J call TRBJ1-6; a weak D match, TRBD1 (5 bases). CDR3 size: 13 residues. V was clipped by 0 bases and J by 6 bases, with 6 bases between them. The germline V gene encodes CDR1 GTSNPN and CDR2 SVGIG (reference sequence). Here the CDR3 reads CAWSVDTNSPLHF. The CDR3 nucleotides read TGTGCCTGGAGTGTGGACACTAATTCACCCCTCCACTTT.

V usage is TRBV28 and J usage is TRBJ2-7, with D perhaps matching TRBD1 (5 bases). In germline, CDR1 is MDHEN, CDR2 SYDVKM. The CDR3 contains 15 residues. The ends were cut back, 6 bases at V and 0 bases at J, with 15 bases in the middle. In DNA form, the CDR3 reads TGTGCCAGCAGGGGGCAATCCCCCAACTCCTACGAGCAGTACTTC. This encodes CASRGQSPNSYEQYF.

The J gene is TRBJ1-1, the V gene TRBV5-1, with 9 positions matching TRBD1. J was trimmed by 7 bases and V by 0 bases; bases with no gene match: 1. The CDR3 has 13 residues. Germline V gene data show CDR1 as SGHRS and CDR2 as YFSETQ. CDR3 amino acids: CASSLGQGGEAFF. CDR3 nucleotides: TGCGCCAGCAGCTTGGGACAGGGGGGTGAAGCTTTCTTT. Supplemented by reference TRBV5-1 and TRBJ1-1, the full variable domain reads KAGVTQTPRYLIKTRGQQVTLSCSPISGHRSVSWYQQTPGQGLQFLFEYFSETQRNKGNFPGRFSGRQFSNSRSEMNVSTLELGDSALYLCASSLGQGGEAFFGQGTRLTVV.

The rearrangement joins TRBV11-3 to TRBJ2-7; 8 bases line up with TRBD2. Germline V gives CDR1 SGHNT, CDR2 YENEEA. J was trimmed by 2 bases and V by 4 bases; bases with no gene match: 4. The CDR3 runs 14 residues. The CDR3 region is CASSSGGRAYEQYF. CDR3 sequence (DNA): TGTGCCAGCAGCTCGGGAGGGAGGGCCTACGAGCAGTACTTC.

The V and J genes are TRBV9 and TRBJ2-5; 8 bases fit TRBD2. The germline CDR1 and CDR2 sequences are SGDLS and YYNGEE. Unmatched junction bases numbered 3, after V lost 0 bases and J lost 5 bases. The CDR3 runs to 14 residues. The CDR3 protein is CASSVGPSGETQYF. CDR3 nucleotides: TGTGCCAGCAGCGTAGGTCCTAGCGGGGAGACCCAGTACTTC. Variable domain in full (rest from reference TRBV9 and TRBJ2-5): DSGVTQTPKHLITATGQRVTLRCSPRSGDLSVYWYQQSLDQGLQFLIQYYNGEERAKGNILERFSAQQFPDLHSELNLSSLELGDSALYFCASSVGPSGETQYFGPGTRLLVL.

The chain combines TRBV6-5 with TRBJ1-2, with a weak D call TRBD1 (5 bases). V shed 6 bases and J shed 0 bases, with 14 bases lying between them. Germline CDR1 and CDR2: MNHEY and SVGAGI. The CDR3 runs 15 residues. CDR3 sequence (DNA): TGTGCCAGCAGCCGATCAGGGTCTCCTAACTATGGCTACACCTTC. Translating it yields CASSRSGSPNYGYTF.

The CDR3 reads CASSPAGTRSNYGYTF. CDR3 in DNA: TGTGCCAGCAGCCCAGCCGGGACACGATCTAACTATGGCTACACCTTC. V usage is TRBV7-8 and J usage is TRBJ1-2, with D possibly TRBD1 on 6 matching bases. Germline CDR1 SGHVS, CDR2 FQNEAQ. Trimming removed 5 bases at V and 0 bases at J, with 16 bases between. The CDR3 extends over 16 amino acids.

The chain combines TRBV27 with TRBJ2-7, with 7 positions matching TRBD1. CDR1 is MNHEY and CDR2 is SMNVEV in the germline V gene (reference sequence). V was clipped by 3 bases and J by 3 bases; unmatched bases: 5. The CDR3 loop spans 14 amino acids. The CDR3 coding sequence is TGTGCCAGCAGTTTTGCCGCAGGGGGCTACGAGCAGTACTTC. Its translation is CASSFAAGGYEQYF.

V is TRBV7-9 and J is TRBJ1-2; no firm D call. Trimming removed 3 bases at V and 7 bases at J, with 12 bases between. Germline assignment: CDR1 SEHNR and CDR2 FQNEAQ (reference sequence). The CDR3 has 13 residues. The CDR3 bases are TGTGCCAGCAGCTTCGGTGCCTCAGGTGGCTACACCTTC. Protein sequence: CASSFGASGGYTF.

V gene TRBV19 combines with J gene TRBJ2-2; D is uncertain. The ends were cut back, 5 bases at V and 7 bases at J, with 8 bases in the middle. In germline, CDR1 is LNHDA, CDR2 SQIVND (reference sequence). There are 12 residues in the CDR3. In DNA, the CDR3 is TGTGCCAGTAGTTTGAACGTCGGGGAGCTGTTTTTT. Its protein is CASSLNVGELFF.

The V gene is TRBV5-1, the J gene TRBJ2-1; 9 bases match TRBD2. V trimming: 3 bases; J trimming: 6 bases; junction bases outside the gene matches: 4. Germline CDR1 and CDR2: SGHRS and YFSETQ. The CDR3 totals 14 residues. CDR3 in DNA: TGCGCCAGCAGCTGGAGCGGGGGGTCCAATGAGCAGTTCTTC. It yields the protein CASSWSGGSNEQFF. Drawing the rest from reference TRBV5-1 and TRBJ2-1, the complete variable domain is KAGVTQTPRYLIKTRGQQVTLSCSPISGHRSVSWYQQTPGQGLQFLFEYFSETQRNKGNFPGRFSGRQFSNSRSEMNVSTLELGDSALYLCASSWSGGSNEQFFGPGTRLTVL.

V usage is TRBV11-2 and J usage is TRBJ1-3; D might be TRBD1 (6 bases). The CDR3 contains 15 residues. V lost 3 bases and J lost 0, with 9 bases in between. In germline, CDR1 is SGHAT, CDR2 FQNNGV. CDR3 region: CASSLDRSSGNTIYF. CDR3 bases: TGTGCCAGCAGCTTGGACAGATCCTCTGGAAACACCATATATTTT.

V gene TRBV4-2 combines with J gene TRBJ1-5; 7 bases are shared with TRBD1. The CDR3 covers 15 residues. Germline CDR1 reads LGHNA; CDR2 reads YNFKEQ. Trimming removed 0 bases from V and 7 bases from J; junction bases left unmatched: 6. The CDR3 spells CASSQETGSPQPQHF. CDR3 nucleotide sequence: TGTGCCAGCAGCCAAGAGACAGGGAGTCCCCAGCCCCAGCATTTT.

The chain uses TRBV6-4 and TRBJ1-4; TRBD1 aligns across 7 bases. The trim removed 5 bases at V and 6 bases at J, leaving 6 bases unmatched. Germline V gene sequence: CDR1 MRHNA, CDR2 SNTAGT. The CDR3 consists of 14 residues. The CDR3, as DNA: TGTGCCAGCAGTTACAGGGGTTACGATGAAAAACTGTTTTTT. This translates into CASSYRGYDEKLFF.

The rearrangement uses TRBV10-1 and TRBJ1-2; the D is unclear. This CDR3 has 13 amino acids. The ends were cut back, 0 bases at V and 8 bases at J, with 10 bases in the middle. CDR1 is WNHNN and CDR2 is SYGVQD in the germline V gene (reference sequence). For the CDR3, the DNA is TGCGCCAGCAGTGAGTCGTCGGGGTACGGCTACACCTTC. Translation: CASSESSGYGYTF.

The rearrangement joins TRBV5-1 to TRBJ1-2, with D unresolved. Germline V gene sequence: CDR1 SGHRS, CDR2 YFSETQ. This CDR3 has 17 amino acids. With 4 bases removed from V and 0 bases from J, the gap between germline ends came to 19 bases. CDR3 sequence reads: CASSLSFLGGTNYGYTF. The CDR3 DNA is TGCGCCAGCAGCCTGAGCTTCTTAGGCGGAACTAACTATGGCTACACCTTC.

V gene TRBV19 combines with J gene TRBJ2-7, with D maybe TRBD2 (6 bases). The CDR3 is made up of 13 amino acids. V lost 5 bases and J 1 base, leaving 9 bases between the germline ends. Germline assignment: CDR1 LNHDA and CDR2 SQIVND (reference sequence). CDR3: CASSVAASYEQYF. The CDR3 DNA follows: TGTGCCAGTAGTGTAGCGGCTTCCTACGAGCAGTACTTC. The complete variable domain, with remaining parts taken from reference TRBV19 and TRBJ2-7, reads DGGITQSPKYLFRKEGQNVTLSCEQNLNHDAMYWYRQDPGQGLRLIYYSQIVNDFQKGDIAEGYSVSREKKESFPLTVTSAQKNPTAFYLCASSVAASYEQYFGPGTRLTVT.

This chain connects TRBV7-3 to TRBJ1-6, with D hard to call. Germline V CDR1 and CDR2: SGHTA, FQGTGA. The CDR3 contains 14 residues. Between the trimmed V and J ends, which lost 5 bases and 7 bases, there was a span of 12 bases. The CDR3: CASSPGIENSPLHF. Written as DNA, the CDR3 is TGTGCCAGCAGCCCCGGGATAGAGAATTCACCCCTCCACTTT.